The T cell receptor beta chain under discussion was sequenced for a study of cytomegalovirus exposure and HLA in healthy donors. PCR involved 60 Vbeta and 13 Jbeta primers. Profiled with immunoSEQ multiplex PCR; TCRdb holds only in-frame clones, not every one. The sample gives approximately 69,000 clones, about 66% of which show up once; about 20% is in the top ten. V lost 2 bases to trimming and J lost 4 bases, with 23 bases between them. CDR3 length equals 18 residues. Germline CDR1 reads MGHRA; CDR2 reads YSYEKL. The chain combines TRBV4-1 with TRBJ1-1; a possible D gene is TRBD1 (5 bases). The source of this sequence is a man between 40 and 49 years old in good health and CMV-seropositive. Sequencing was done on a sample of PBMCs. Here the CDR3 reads CASSQRSPGQGSSTEAFF. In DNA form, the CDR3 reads TGCGCCAGCAGCCAACGTTCCCCCGGGCAGGGATCGAGCACTGAAGCTTTCTTT.